A single sample gave rise to the 13 T cell receptor beta chains below, sequenced in a study of blood T cell repertoires in COVID-19. Sequenced by immunoSEQ multiplex PCR; TCRdb stores in-frame clones only, minus some. The sample gives about 140,000 clones, around nine tenths of which show up once; roughly 5% is in the top ten. Sequenced material: peripheral blood. These receptors came from a human donor in a cohort sampled during active COVID-19.

The chain is built from TRBV7-8 and TRBJ1-2, with TRBD1 matching 11 bases. The CDR3 consists of 15 residues. The J segment lost 8 bases and the V segment lost 2 bases, leaving 7 bases of the junction unmatched. Germline assignment: CDR1 SGHVS and CDR2 FQNEAQ. For the CDR3, the DNA is TGTGCCAGCAGCTTATCTGGACAGGGGGCTTTGGGCTACACCTTC. Translated: CASSLSGQGALGYTF.

The chain has TRBV7-2 and TRBJ2-1; 12 nucleotides line up with TRBD2. Germline V gene lookup returns CDR1 SGHTA and CDR2 FQGNSA. This CDR3 has 15 residues. The trim removed 5 bases at V and 12 bases at J, leaving 11 bases unmatched. CDR3 in DNA: TGTGCCAGCAGCCAAACTCGGACTAGCGGGATAGGGCAGTTCTTC. Its translation: CASSQTRTSGIGQFF.

The gene calls are TRBV29-1 and TRBJ2-6, with D perhaps TRBD2 (6 bases). In germline, CDR1 is SQVTM, CDR2 ANQGSEA. This CDR3 contains 18 residues. Trimming took off 7 bases at V and 4 bases at J, with 26 bases between the two ends. DNA for the CDR3: TGCAGCGCCCTCGTCCCGGGACTGTTGGTGAGGGGGGCCAACGTCCTGACTTTC. As protein: CSALVPGLLVRGANVLTF.

This clone was counted a single time. This chain joins TRBV3-1 (or the pseudogene TRBV3-2) and TRBJ2-7, with 11 bases aligning to TRBD2. From germline, CDR1 is LGHDT and CDR2 YNNKEL (reference sequence). The CDR3 extends over 15 amino acids. The V segment lost 2 bases and the J segment 1 base; nucleotides outside the gene matches: 1. The CDR3 spells CASSQIAGGSYEQYF. CDR3 coding DNA: TGTGCCAGCAGCCAAATAGCGGGGGGGTCCTACGAGCAGTACTTC.

The chain employs TRBV11-2 and TRBJ1-6, with 8 bases fitting TRBD1. Germline CDR1 reads SGHAT; CDR2 reads FQNNGV. The trim removed 1 base at V and 12 bases at J, leaving 5 bases unmatched. The CDR3 is made up of 14 amino acids. The CDR3 loop reads CASSLGGQGQPLHF. The CDR3 DNA sequence: TGTGCCAGCAGCTTAGGAGGACAGGGCCAACCCCTCCACTTT.

The V and J genes are TRBV4-2 and TRBJ2-7; 11 bases are a match to TRBD2. CDR3 length: 15 amino acids. The ends lost 3 bases at V and 3 bases at J; junction bases unmatched: 4. In germline, CDR1 is LGHNA, CDR2 YNFKEQ. This chain's CDR3 is CASSQNSGGGYEQYF. The CDR3 bases are TGTGCCAGCAGCCAGAATAGCGGGGGGGGCTACGAGCAGTACTTC.

The chain employs TRBV7-8 and TRBJ1-5; 9 bases are shared with TRBD1. CDR3 length equals 16 residues. CDR1 and CDR2 from the germline V gene are SGHVS and FQNEAQ. V lost 5 bases to trimming and J lost 7 bases; unmatched junction nucleotides: 12. In DNA form, the CDR3 reads TGTGCCAGCAGCACCGACGGGACAGGGCCGGGACAGCCCCAGCATTTT. It specifies CASSTDGTGPGQPQHF.

This chain uses TRBV4-2 with TRBJ2-1, with TRBD2 identical over 7 bases. Germline assignment: CDR1 LGHNA and CDR2 YNFKEQ. V was clipped by 0 bases and J by 1 base; unmatched bases: 6. CDR3 length: 17 residues. CDR3 protein: CASSQDLAANSYNEQFF. The DNA of the CDR3 is TGTGCCAGCAGCCAAGACCTAGCGGCCAATTCCTACAATGAGCAGTTCTTC.

The rearrangement joins TRBV5-6 to TRBJ2-1, with 16 bases identical to TRBD2. There are 15 residues in the CDR3. The junction had 4 bases not matched to a gene; V was cut back by 4 bases and J by 9 bases. The germline V gene encodes CDR1 SGHDT and CDR2 YYEEEE. CDR3 nucleotide sequence: TGTGCCAGCAGCACGGGACTAGCGGGAGGGCCTGAGCAGTTCTTC. Encoded protein: CASSTGLAGGPEQFF.

This clone has just one count. The chain employs TRBV28 and TRBJ2-7, with D maybe TRBD1 (5 bases). The CDR3 totals 13 residues. V lost 4 bases, J lost 6 bases, and 13 bases lay in between. Germline V lookup: CDR1 MDHEN, CDR2 SYDVKM. As DNA, the CDR3 is TGTGCCAGCAGTTCCTCCCGGACACGCGAGCAGTACTTC. Residues: CASSSSRTREQYF. Supplemented by reference TRBV28 and TRBJ2-7, the full variable domain reads DVKVTQSSRYLVKRTGEKVFLECVQDMDHENMFWYRQDPGLGLRLIYFSYDVKMKEKGDIPEGYSVSREKKERFSLILESASTNQTSMYLCASSSSRTREQYFGPGTRLTVT.

This clone came up a few times. The V gene is TRBV4-1, the J gene TRBJ1-3; 7 nucleotides agree with TRBD1. The V and J ends lost 8 bases and 0 bases, in that order; junction bases with no gene match: 1. The germline CDR1 and CDR2 sequences are MGHRA and YSYEKL. CDR3 size: 13 residues. As DNA, the CDR3 is TGCGCCAGCCGACAGGGCTCTGGAAACACCATATATTTT. Amino acids: CASRQGSGNTIYF.

The V call is TRBV28, the J call TRBJ2-1; 11 bases map to TRBD2. CDR1 is MDHEN and CDR2 is SYDVKM in the germline V gene. CDR3 length equals 15 residues. With 6 bases clipped from V and 6 bases from J, the junction kept 7 bases outside the gene matches. The CDR3 DNA is TGTGCCAGCAGCGTAGCGGGGGGGCCCTCCAATGAGCAGTTCTTC. Amino acid sequence: CASSVAGGPSNEQFF.

V gene TRBV9 combines with J gene TRBJ2-2; 9 bases align to TRBD1. The V gene end was trimmed by 4 bases and the J gene end by 5 bases; junction bases not matched to a gene: 3. Germline CDR1 and CDR2: SGDLS and YYNGEE. This CDR3 comprises 14 residues. CDR3 DNA: TGTGCCAGCAGCCAGACAGGGGGGACCGGGGAGCTGTTTTTT. It translates to CASSQTGGTGELFF.